The clone carrying this T cell receptor beta chain was picked up a small number of times. No antigen is known for it. The J segment lost 6 bases and the V segment lost 10 bases, leaving 16 bases of the junction unmatched. The CDR3 length is 15 residues. Germline lookup yields CDR1 MNHNS and CDR2 SASEGT. Use of 60 Vbeta and 13 Jbeta primers characterized the PCR. The data were produced by immunoSEQ multiplex PCR, yet TCRdb's version contains in-frame clones alone and is incomplete. The sample has around 140,000 clones, roughly 9.8% seen once. This sample stems from a study of cytomegalovirus exposure and HLA in healthy donors. Broader study findings: Later analysis suggested links between common viral pathogens and several top significant clusters.

This clonotype originated in a man aged 50-59 years in good health and CMV-seronegative. This chain uses TRBV6-1 with TRBJ2-7; 9 nucleotides agree with TRBD1. The sample taken for sequencing was PBMCs. CDR3 amino acids: CATRNPTGGTGEQYF. The DNA for the CDR3 is TGTGCCACCCGAAACCCAACAGGGGGCACAGGCGAGCAGTACTTC.